This T cell receptor (beta chain) emerged from a study of T cell clonotyping in hematopoietic cell transplantation. About the research overall: Samples: about 28 days before transplant, then days 30, 100 and 180 after. General study results and limits: Recipient TCR diversity dropped after transplant; expanded clonotypes rose from day 30 to 180. Graft donor and pretransplant recipient Inverse Simpson Index values predicted broader posttransplant TCR diversity.

Looked up from germline, CDR1 is LGHNA and CDR2 is YSLEER. The CDR3 sequence is 17 residues long. J was trimmed by 0 bases and V by 0 bases; bases with no gene match: 7. Measured with immunoSEQ multiplex PCR; TCRdb has only the in-frame clones, and not every one. The sample includes about 15,000 clones, around 62% of them seen just once. With regard to this clone: Its antigen is as yet unknown.

Sample: PBMCs. The chain employs TRBV4-3 and TRBJ2-7; 8 positions match TRBD2. The clonotype comes from a human donor who either received an allogeneic hematopoietic cell transplant for a myeloid malignancy or was a related donor (not recorded which). Some clones in this sample may be carry-over from other donors' samples. CDR3 coding DNA: TGCGCCAGCAGCCAAGAGCATCTAGCGGGCAGCTCCTACGAGCAGTACTTC. Encoded protein: CASSQEHLAGSSYEQYF.